Sequencing of this T cell receptor beta chain was carried out in a study of cytomegalovirus exposure and HLA in healthy donors. A multiplex PCR was run with 60 Vbeta primers and 13 Jbeta primers. Profiling relied on immunoSEQ multiplex PCR, and the TCRdb table lists in-frame clones only, not all of them. The repertoire has about 130,000 clones, 65% to 90% of them found once; the top ten carry roughly 1.2%. The CDR3 loop spans 16 amino acids. Trimming at V came to 4 bases and at J to 0 bases, leaving 1 base not matched to a gene. Germline V gives CDR1 SGHAT, CDR2 FQNNGV. Source material: PBMCs. This receptor was identified in a girl aged 2 to 10 in good health and CMV-seronegative. The rearrangement joins TRBV11-2 to TRBJ2-3; 13 nucleotides agree with TRBD2. CDR3 sequence reads: CASSWTSGSSTDTQYF. CDR3 sequence (DNA): TGTGCCAGCAGCTGGACTAGCGGGAGTAGCACAGATACGCAGTATTTT.